These 11 T cell receptor beta chains were sequenced from one sample in a study of blood T cells in healthy people across ages. The use of a sample-barcoded 5' primer and a J-beta primer mix characterized a second PCR of roughly 6 to 12 cycles. TCRdb used MiXCR to reprocess the 5' RACE reads, holding one entry per CDR3 protein. The repertoire holds hundreds of thousands of distinct CDR3 sequences, with around 48% as singletons. Sequencing used blood. These receptors were obtained from a woman aged 55-69 years in good health.

The chain joins TRBV5-1 to TRBJ2-1; 11 bases agree with TRBD2. CDR1 and CDR2 (germline): SGHRS, YFSETQ. J was trimmed by 1 base and V by 7 bases; bases with no gene match: 4. The CDR3 covers 15 residues. CDR3 sequence: CASLRTSGSYNEQFF. CDR3 in DNA: TGCGCCAGCCTTAGGACTAGCGGGTCCTACAATGAGCAGTTCTTC.

The V and J genes are TRBV29-1 and TRBJ2-7; 10 bases fit TRBD2. Germline V gene sequence: CDR1 SQVTM, CDR2 ANQGSEA. The CDR3 runs 14 residues. The junction had 5 bases not matched to a gene; V was cut back by 5 bases and J by 1 base. CDR3 sequence reads: CSVPRTSGSYEQYF. Here the CDR3 DNA reads TGCAGCGTTCCGCGGACTAGCGGATCCTACGAGCAGTACTTC.

The chain links TRBV3-1 to TRBJ2-2; a weak D match, TRBD2 (6 bases). Trimming pared 4 bases from V and 5 bases from J, leaving 11 bases between. Germline lookup yields CDR1 LGHDT and CDR2 YNNKEL (reference sequence). The CDR3 length is 14 residues. In DNA form, the CDR3 reads TGTGCCAGCAGCCTATCCCGGGGGACCGGGGAGCTGTTTTTT. Residues: CASSLSRGTGELFF.

This clonotype has a handful of counts. The genes are TRBV5-1 and TRBJ2-3, with a tentative D call TRBD1 (6 bases). Trimming took off 0 bases at V and 1 base at J, with 12 bases between the two ends. CDR1 is SGHRS and CDR2 is YFSETQ in the germline V gene. This CDR3 comprises 16 residues. In nucleotides, the CDR3 is TGCGCCAGCAGCTTGGCCAGGGGAGTCGGCACAGATACGCAGTATTTT. Protein sequence: CASSLARGVGTDTQYF.

This clonotype showed up just a few times. This chain connects TRBV25-1 to TRBJ2-2; a possible D gene is TRBD1 (5 bases). Germline values: CDR1 MGHDK, CDR2 SYGVNS. CDR3 length: 15 residues. Trimming shortened V by 2 bases and J by 3 bases, and 10 bases separated the two germline ends. CDR3 in DNA: TGTGCCAGCAGTGAAAGCCAGGGATACACCGGGGAGCTGTTTTTT. This sequence encodes CASSESQGYTGELFF.

The chain couples TRBV27 to TRBJ2-1, with TRBD1 matching over 11 bases. V shed 5 bases, J shed 1 base, and the junction held 1 base outside the gene matches. CDR1 MNHEY and CDR2 SMNVEV come from the germline V gene (reference sequence). The CDR3 covers 15 residues. CDR3 loop: CASSGTGGSYNEQFF. In DNA, the CDR3 is TGTGCCAGCAGTGGGACAGGGGGATCCTACAATGAGCAGTTCTTC.

This clonotype has just a few counts. The gene calls are TRBV7-2 and TRBJ2-5; 7 nucleotides line up with TRBD2. This CDR3 is built from 16 residues. V dropped 2 bases and J dropped 2; count of bases not matched to a gene: 8. Per germline, CDR1 SGHTA and CDR2 FQGNSA. The CDR3 DNA follows: TGTGCCAGCAGCTTATCCCTAGCGGATACTCAAGAGACCCAGTACTTC. Its translation: CASSLSLADTQETQYF.

This clonotype showed up just once. The rearrangement uses TRBV27 and TRBJ1-6; 7 bases are shared with TRBD1. V was clipped by 5 bases and J by 8 bases; unmatched bases: 6. There are 14 residues in the CDR3. The germline gives CDR1 MNHEY, CDR2 SMNVEV (reference sequence). CDR3 sequence (DNA): TGTGCCAGCAGTCGGACAGGTTGGGATTCACCCCTCCACTTT. Amino acids: CASSRTGWDSPLHF.

In regard to this clonotype: This may be a read error: a much more frequent sequence differs by one nucleotide. The chain employs TRBV6-5 and TRBJ2-5, with D perhaps given as TRBD1 or TRBD2 (5 bases each). CDR1 MNHEY and CDR2 SVGAGI come from the germline V gene. The length of the CDR3 is 16 residues. V dropped 0 bases and J dropped 11 bases, with 22 bases sitting between them. CDR3 nucleotide sequence: TGTGCCAGCAGTTACTCTTTCGGGACGACAGACAATGAGCAGTACTTC. Residues: CASSYSFGTTDNEQYF.

In DNA, the CDR3 is TGTGCCTGGAGTGTAGGGCAGTCCAACTATGGCTACACCTTC. Translated: CAWSVGQSNYGYTF. V gene TRBV30 combines with J gene TRBJ1-2; no clear D. V was shortened by 0 bases and J by 2 bases, with 10 bases between the two germline ends. There are 14 residues in the CDR3. Germline V CDR1 and CDR2: GTSNPN, SVGIG (reference sequence).

This clonotype was counted many times. For the CDR3, the DNA is TGCAGCGTCCTCGAGGCGTCTGGGGCCAACGTCCTGACTTTC. Translating it yields CSVLEASGANVLTF. The chain combines TRBV29-1 with TRBJ2-6; no reliable D call. The germline gives CDR1 SQVTM, CDR2 ANQGSEA. The CDR3 spans 14 residues. The V and J ends lost 6 bases and 1 base respectively, with 10 bases between them.